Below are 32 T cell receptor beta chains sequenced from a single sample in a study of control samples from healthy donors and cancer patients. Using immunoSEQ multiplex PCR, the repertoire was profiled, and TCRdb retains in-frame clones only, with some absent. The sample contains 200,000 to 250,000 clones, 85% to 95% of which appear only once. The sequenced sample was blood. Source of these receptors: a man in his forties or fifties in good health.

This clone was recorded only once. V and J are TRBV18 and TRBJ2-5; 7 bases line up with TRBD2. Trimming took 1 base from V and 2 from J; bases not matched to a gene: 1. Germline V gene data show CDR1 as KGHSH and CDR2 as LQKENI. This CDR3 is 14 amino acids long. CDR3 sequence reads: CASSPREGQETQYF. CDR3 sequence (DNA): TGTGCCAGCTCACCACGGGAGGGACAAGAGACCCAGTACTTC.

The CDR3 coding sequence is TGTGCCAGCAGCTTGGACAGGGAGACTTATGGCTACACCTTC. It encodes CASSLDRETYGYTF. This chain links TRBV5-5 with TRBJ1-2, with a tentative D call TRBD1 (6 bases). CDR1 is SGHKS and CDR2 is YYEKEE in the germline V gene (reference sequence). The V and J ends lost 0 bases and 5 bases respectively, with 11 bases between them. This CDR3 is built from 14 residues.

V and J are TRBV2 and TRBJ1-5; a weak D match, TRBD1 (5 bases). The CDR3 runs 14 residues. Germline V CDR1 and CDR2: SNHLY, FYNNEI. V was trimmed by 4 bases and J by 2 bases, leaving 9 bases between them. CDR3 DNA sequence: TGTGCCAGCAGTGTCGGGGCCGGCAATCAGCCCCAGCATTTT. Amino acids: CASSVGAGNQPQHF. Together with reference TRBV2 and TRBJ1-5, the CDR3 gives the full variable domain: EPEVTQTPSHQVTQMGQEVILRCVPISNHLYFYWYRQILGQKVEFLVSFYNNEISEKSEIFDDQFSVERPDGSNFTLKIRSTKLEDSAMYFCASSVGAGNQPQHFGDGTRLSIL.

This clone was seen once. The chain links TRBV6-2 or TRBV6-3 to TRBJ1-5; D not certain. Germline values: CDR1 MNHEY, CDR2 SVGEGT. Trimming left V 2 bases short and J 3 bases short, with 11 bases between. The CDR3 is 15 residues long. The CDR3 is CASSYGRRDNQPQHF. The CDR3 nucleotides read TGTGCCAGCAGTTACGGGCGGAGGGACAATCAGCCCCAGCATTTT.

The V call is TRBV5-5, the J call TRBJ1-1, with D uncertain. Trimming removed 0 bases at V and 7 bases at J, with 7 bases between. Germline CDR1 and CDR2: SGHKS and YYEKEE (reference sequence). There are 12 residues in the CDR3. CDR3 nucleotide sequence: TGTGCCAGCAGCTTGGCGAACGGTGAAGCTTTCTTT. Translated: CASSLANGEAFF.

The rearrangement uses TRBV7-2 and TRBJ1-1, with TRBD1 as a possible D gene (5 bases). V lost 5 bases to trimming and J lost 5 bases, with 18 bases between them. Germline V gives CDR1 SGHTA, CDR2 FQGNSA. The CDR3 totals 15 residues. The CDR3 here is CASSLPGTKRTEAFF. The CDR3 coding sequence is TGTGCCAGCAGCCTCCCCGGGACGAAAAGGACTGAAGCTTTCTTT.

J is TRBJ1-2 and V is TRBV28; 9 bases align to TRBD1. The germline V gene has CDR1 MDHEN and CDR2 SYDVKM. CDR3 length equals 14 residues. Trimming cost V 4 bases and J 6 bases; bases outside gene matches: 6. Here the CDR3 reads CASSSYRGQDGYTF. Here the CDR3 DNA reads TGTGCCAGCAGTTCGTACAGGGGGCAGGATGGCTACACCTTC.

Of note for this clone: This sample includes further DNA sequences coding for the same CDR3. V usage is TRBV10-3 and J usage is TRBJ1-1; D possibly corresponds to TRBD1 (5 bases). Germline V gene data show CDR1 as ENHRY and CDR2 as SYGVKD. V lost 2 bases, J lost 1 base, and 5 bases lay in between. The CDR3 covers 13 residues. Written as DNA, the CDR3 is TGTGCCATCAGTGAGACAGGGAACACTGAAGCTTTCTTT. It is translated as CAISETGNTEAFF.

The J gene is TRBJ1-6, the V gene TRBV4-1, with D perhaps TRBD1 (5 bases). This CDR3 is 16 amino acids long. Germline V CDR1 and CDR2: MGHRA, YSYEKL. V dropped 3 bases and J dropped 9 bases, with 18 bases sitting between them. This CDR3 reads CASSQLFEQGRSPLHF. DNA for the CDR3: TGCGCCAGCAGCCAGCTTTTTGAGCAGGGCCGTTCACCCCTCCACTTT.

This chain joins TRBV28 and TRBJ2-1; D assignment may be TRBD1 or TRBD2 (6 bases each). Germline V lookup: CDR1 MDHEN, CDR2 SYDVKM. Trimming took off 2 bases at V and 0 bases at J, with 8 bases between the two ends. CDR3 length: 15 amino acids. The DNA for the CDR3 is TGTGCCAGCAGTTTACGGGGGCGCTCCTACAATGAGCAGTTCTTC. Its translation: CASSLRGRSYNEQFF.

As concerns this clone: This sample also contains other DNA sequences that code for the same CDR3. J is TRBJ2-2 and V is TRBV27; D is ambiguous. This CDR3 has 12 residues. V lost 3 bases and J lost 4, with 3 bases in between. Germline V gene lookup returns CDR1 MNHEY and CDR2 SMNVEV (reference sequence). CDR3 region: CASSLGTGELFF. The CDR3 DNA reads TGTGCCAGCAGTTTGGGCACCGGGGAGCTGTTTTTT.

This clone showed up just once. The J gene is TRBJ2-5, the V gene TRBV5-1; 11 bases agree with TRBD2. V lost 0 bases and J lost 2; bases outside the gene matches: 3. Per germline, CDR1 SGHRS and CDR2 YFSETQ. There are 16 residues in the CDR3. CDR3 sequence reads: CASSLGTSGGQETQYF. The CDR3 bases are TGCGCCAGCAGCTTGGGCACTAGCGGGGGTCAAGAGACCCAGTACTTC.

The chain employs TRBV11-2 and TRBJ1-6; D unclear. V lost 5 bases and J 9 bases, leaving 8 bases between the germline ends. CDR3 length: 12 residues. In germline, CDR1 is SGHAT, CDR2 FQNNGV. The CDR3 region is CASSPPSSPLHF. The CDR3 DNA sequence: TGTGCCAGCAGCCCTCCTTCTTCACCCCTCCACTTT.

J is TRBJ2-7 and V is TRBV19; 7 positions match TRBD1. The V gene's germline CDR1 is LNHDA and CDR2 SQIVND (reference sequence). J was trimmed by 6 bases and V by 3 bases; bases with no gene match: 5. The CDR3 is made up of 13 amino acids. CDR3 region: CASSIDRESEQYV. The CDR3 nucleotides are TGTGCCAGTAGTATTGACAGGGAGAGCGAGCAGTACGTC.

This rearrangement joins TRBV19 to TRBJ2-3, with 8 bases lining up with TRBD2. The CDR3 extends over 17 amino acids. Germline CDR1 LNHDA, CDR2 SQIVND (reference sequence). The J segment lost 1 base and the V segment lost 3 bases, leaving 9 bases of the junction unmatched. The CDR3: CASSIGLVRGGTDTQYF. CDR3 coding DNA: TGTGCCAGTAGTATCGGTTTGGTGCGGGGGGGCACAGATACGCAGTATTTT.

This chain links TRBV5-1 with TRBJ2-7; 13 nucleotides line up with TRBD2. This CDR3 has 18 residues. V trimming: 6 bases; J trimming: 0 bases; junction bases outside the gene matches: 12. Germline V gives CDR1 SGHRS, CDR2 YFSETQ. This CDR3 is CASNPGLAGAGYSYEQYF. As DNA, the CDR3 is TGCGCCAGCAACCCTGGACTAGCGGGGGCCGGGTACTCCTACGAGCAGTACTTC.

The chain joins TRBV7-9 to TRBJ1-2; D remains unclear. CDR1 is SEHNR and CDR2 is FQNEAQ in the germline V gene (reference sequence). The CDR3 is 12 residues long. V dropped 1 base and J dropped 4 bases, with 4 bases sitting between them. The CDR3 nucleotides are TGTGCCAGCAGCTTAGATGTCTATGGCTACACCTTC. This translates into CASSLDVYGYTF. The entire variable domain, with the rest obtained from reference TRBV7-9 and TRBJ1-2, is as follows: DTGVSQNPRHKITKRGQNVTFRCDPISEHNRLYWYRQTLGQGPEFLTYFQNEAQLEKSRLLSDRFSAERPKGSFSTLEIQRTEQGDSAMYLCASSLDVYGYTFGSGTRLTVV.

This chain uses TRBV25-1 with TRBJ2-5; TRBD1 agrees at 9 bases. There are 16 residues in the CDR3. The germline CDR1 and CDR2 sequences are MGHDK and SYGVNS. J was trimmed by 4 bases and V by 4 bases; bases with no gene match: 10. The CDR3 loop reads CASSALGQGVTETQYF. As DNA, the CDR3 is TGTGCCAGCAGTGCCCTGGGACAGGGAGTCACAGAGACCCAGTACTTC.

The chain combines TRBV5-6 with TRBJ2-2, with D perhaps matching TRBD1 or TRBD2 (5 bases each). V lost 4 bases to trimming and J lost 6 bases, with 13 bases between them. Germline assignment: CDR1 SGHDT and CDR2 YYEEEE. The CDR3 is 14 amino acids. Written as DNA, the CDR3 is TGTGCCAGCAGCCGCCAGGGAGCGGCCGGGGAGCTGTTTTTT. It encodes CASSRQGAAGELFF.

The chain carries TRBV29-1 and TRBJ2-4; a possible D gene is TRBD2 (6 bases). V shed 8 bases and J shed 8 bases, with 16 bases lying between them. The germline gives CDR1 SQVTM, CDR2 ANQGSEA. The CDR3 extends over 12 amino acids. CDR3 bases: TGCAGCATTCAAAGCGGGCCGGACATTCAGTACTTC. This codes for CSIQSGPDIQYF.

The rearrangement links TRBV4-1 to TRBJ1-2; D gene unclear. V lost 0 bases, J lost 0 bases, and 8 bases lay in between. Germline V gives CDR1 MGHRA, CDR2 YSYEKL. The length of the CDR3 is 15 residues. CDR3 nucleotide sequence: TGCGCCAGCAGCCAAGAAGTTCAGGCTAACTATGGCTACACCTTC. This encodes CASSQEVQANYGYTF.

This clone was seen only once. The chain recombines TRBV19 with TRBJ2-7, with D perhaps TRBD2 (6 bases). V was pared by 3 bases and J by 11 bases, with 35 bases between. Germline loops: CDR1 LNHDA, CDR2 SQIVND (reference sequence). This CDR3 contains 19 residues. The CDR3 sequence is CASSIDGGSCRASVGKEYF. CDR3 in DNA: TGTGCCAGTAGTATCGATGGTGGCAGCTGCAGGGCTAGCGTTGGAAAGGAGTACTTC.

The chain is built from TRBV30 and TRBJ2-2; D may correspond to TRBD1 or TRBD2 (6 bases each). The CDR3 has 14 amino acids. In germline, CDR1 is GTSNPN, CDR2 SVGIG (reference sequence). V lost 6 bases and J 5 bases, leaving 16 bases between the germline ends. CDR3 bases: TGTGCCTGTGGGGGGCAGGGTTGGACCGGGGAGCTGTTTTTT. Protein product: CACGGQGWTGELFF.

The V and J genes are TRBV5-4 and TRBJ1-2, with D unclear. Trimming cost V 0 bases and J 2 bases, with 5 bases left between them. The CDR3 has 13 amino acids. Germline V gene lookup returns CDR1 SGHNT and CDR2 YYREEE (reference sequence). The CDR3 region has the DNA TGTGCCAGCAGCTTGGTAGGGAACTATGGCTACACCTTC. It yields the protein CASSLVGNYGYTF.

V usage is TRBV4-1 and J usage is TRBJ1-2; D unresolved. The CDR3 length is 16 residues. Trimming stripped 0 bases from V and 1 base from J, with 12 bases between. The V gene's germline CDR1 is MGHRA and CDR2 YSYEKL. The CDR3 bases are TGCGCCAGCAGCCAAGATTCTAATAAGGTTAACTATGGCTACACCTTC. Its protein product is CASSQDSNKVNYGYTF.

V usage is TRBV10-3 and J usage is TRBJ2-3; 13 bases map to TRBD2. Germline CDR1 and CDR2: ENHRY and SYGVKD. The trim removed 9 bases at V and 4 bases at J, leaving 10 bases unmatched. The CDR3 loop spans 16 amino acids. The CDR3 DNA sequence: TGTGCCATTACCGGGACTAGCGGGGTCGGCGCAGATACGCAGTATTTT. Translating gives CAITGTSGVGADTQYF.

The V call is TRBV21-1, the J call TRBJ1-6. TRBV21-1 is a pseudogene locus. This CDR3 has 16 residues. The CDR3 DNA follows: TGTGCCAGCAGCAAAAAAAAGGGGAGAAAGAATTCACCCCTCCACTTT. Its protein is CASSKKKGRKNSPLHF.

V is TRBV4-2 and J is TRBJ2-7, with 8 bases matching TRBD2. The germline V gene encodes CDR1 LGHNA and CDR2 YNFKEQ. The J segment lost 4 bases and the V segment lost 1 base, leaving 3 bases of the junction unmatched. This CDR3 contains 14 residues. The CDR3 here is CASSQVTSGYEQYF. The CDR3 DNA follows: TGTGCCAGCAGCCAAGTAACTAGCGGTTACGAGCAGTACTTC.

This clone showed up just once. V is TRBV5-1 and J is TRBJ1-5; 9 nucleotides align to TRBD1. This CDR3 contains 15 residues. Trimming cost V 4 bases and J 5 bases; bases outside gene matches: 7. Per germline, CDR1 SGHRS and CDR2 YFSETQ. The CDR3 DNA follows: TGCGCCAGCAGCCCTGAGGGACAGGGTCATCAGCCCCAGCATTTT. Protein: CASSPEGQGHQPQHF. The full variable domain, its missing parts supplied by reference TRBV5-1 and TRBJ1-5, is KAGVTQTPRYLIKTRGQQVTLSCSPISGHRSVSWYQQTPGQGLQFLFEYFSETQRNKGNFPGRFSGRQFSNSRSEMNVSTLELGDSALYLCASSPEGQGHQPQHFGDGTRLSIL.

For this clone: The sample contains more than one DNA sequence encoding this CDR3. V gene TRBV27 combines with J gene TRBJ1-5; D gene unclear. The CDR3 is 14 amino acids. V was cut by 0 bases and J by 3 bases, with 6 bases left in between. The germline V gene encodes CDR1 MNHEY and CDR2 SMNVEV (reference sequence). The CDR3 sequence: CASSLSGFNQPQHF. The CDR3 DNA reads TGTGCCAGCAGTTTATCCGGATTCAATCAGCCCCAGCATTTT.

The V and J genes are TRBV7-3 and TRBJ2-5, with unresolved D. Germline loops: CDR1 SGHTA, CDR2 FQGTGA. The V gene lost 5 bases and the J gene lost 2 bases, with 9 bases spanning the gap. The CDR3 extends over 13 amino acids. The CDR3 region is CASSQTLQETQYF. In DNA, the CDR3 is TGTGCCAGCAGCCAAACACTTCAAGAGACCCAGTACTTC.

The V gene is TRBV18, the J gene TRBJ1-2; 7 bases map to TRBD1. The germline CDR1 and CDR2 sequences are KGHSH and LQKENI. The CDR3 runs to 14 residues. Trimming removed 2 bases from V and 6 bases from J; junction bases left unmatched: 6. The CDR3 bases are TGTGCCAGCTCACCAGAGGGGACAGCTCATGGCTACACCTTC. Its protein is CASSPEGTAHGYTF.